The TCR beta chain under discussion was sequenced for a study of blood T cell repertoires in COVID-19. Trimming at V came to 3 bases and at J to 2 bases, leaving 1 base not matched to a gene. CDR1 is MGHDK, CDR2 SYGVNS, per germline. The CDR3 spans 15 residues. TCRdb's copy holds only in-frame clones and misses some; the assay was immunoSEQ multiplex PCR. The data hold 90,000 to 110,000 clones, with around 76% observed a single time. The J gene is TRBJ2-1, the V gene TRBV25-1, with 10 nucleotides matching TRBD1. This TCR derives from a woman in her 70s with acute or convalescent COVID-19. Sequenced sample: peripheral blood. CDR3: CASSETGGTYNEQFF. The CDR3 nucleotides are TGTGCCAGCAGTGAGACAGGGGGCACCTACAATGAGCAGTTCTTC.